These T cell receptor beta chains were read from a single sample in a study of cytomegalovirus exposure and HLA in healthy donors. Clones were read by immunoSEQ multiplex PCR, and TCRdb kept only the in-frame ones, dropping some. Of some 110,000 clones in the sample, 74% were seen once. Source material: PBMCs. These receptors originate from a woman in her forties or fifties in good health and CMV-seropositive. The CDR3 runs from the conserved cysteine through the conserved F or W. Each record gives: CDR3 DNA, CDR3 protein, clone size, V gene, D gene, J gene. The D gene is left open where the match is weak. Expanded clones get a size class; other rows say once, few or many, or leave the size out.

TGCGCCAGCAGTCAAAGGACTAGCGGGGGCCTTAGCACAGATACGCAGTATTTT,CASSQRTSGGLSTDTQYF,many,TRBV23-1,TRBD2,TRBJ2-3
TGTGCCAGCAGCGTAGCATCCGGGGAGCTGTTTTTT,CASSVASGELFF,.,TRBV9,.,TRBJ2-2
TGTGCCAGTCTACAGGGGAGTAACACCATATATTTT,CASLQGSNTIYF,.,TRBV6-1,TRBD1,TRBJ1-3
TGTGCCAGCAGCCAAGCGGGGGGGCCCCTCGAGACCCAGTACTTC,CASSQAGGPLETQYF,.,TRBV14,TRBD2,TRBJ2-5
TGTGCCAGCAGTGCCGTGACTGGCGAGCAGTACTTC,CASSAVTGEQYF,.,TRBV6-1,.,TRBJ2-7
TGTGCCAGCAGCTCCATCACCCTAAGGGGATCCTATAATTCACCCCTCCACTTT,CASSSITLRGSYNSPLHF,.,TRBV14,.,TRBJ1-6
TGCGCCAGCAGCTTGTTAGGACTAGCGGTCTCTGGGGCCAACGTCCTGACTTTC,CASSLLGLAVSGANVLTF,.,TRBV5-1,TRBD2,TRBJ2-6
TGTGCCAGCAGCTTAGGTTTGGCTAGCACAGATACGCAGTATTTT,CASSLGLASTDTQYF,.,TRBV11-3,.,TRBJ2-3
TGCGCCAGCAGCTGGGACAGGGCAAGCTACGAGCAGTACTTC,CASSWDRASYEQYF,.,TRBV5-1,TRBD1,TRBJ2-7
TGCGCCAGCAGCCAAGGACGGGACTTGATCTCCTACGAGCAGTACTTC,CASSQGRDLISYEQYF,.,TRBV4-3,.,TRBJ2-7
TGTGCCAGCAGCTTGCCAGGACAGAGCCAAGAGACCCAGTACTTC,CASSLPGQSQETQYF,.,TRBV5-4,.,TRBJ2-5
TGTGCCAGCAGCGTGCGAGCGGGGGGGCCGGCAGATACGCAGTATTTT,CASSVRAGGPADTQYF,.,TRBV9,TRBD2,TRBJ2-3
TGCGCCAGCAGTGCCTCCCGCGGGGGGTCCTACAATGAGCAGTTCTTC,CASSASRGGSYNEQFF,.,TRBV10-1,TRBD2,TRBJ2-1
TGTGCCAGCCGACAGGCAGAAACCTACGAGCAGTACTTC,CASRQAETYEQYF,.,TRBV2,.,TRBJ2-7
TGTGCCAGCAGCTTAGGCACTAGGCCTCAAGAGACCCAGTACTTC,CASSLGTRPQETQYF,.,TRBV11-2,.,TRBJ2-5
TGTGCCTGGACTAGACAGCCAACTAATGAAAAACTGTTTTTT,CAWTRQPTNEKLFF,.,TRBV30,.,TRBJ1-4
TGTGCCAGCAGCTACCCGGGACAGGGGGCCATCTGGTATGGCTACACCTTC,CASSYPGQGAIWYGYTF,.,TRBV7-9,TRBD1,TRBJ1-2
TGTGCCAGCGAGCGCAGTGCCCCAAGCACAGATACGCAGTATTTT,CASERSAPSTDTQYF,.,TRBV2,.,TRBJ2-3
TGTGCCAGCTCTTCCTCAGGACTAAGAGCCAATGAGCAGTTCTTC,CASSSSGLRANEQFF,.,TRBV18,.,TRBJ2-1
TGCGCCAGCAGGCGTGGAGAATTCTACGAGCAGTACTTC,CASRRGEFYEQYF,few,TRBV5-1,.,TRBJ2-7
TGTGCCAGCAGCTGGGGACAGGGGACCGGGGAGCTGTTTTTT,CASSWGQGTGELFF,.,TRBV5-4,TRBD1,TRBJ2-2
TGTGCCAGCAGTGCCGGACAAAAGTATGGCTACACCTTC,CASSAGQKYGYTF,.,TRBV28,.,TRBJ1-2
TGCGCCAGCAGCTTGCAGATCCAAGAGACCCAGTACTTC,CASSLQIQETQYF,few,TRBV5-1,.,TRBJ2-5
TGTGCCAGCAGCCGGGGACAGGGGGCTTACGAGCAGTACTTC,CASSRGQGAYEQYF,few,TRBV7-2,TRBD1,TRBJ2-7
TGCGCCAGCAGCCAAGGAGGCAGCCTCTACGAGCAGTACTTC,CASSQGGSLYEQYF,.,TRBV4-1,.,TRBJ2-7
TGTGCCAGCTCACGAGGAGGGCTACAAGAGACCCAGTACTTC,CASSRGGLQETQYF,.,TRBV18,.,TRBJ2-5